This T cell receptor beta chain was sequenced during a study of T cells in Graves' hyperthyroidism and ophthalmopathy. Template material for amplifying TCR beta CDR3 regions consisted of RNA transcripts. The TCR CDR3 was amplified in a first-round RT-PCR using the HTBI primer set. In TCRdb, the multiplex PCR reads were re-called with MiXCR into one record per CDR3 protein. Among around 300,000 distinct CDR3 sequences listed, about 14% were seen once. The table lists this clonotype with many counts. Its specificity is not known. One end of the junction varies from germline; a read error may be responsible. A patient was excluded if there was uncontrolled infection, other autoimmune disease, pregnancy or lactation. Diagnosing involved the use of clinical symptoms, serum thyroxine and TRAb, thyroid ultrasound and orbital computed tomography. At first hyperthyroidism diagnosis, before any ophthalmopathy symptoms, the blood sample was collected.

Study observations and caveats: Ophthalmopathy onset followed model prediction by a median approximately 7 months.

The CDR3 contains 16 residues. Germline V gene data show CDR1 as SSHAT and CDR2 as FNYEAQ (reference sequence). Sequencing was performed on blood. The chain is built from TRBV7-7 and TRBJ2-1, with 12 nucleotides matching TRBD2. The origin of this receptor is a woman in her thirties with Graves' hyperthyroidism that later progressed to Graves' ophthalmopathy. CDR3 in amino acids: CASSRGLAGANNEQFF. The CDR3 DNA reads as TGTGCTAGCAGTCGGGGACTAGCGGGCGCTAACAATGAGCAGTTCTTC. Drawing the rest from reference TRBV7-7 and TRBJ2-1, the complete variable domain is GAGVSQSPRYKVTKRGQDVTLRCDPISSHATLYWYQQALGQGPEFLTYFNYEAQPDKSGLPSDRFSAERPEGSISTLTIQRTEQRDSAMYRCASSRGLAGANNEQFFGPGTRLTVL.